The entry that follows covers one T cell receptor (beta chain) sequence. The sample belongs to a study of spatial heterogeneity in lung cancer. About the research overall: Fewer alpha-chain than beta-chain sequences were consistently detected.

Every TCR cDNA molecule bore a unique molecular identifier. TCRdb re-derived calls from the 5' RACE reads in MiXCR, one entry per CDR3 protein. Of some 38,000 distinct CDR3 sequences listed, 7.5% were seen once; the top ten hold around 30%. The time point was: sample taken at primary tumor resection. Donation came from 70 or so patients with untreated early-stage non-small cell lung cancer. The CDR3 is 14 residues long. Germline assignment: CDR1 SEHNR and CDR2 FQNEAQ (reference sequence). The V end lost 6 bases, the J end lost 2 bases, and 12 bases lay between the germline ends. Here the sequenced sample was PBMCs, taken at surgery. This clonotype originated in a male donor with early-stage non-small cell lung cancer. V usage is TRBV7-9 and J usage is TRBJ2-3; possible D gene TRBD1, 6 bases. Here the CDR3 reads CASRTTGFTDTQYF. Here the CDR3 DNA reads TGTGCCAGCAGAACCACAGGGTTCACAGATACGCAGTATTTT.